The 2 T cell receptor beta chains below all came from one sample that was sequenced in a study of persistence of HIV-infected CD4 T cells. This was the immunoSEQ version 4 assay in survey mode. Clones were sequenced by immunoSEQ multiplex PCR, and TCRdb holds only the in-frame ones, with some missing. This sample has approximately 35,000 clones, with around 86% found just once. Overlapping HIV-1 Gag 15-mer peptides at 0.85 to 1 ug per peptide per mL were used. CD40L-negative CD69-negative CD45RO-high memory CD4+ T cells were sorted as populations depleted of antigen-responding cells. For these TCRs, the target antigens are not known. Source: cultured CD4+ T cells from PBMCs, taken from a patient who received antiretroviral therapy. All receptors come from an adult with HIV. The donor label of this sample is uncertain.

This chain connects TRBV6-2 or TRBV6-3 to TRBJ1-2; the D is unclear. CDR3 length equals 12 residues. From germline, CDR1 is MNHEY and CDR2 SVGEGT. Trimming took 2 bases from V and 4 from J, leaving 5 bases between them. In nucleotides, the CDR3 is TGTGCCAGCAGTTACCCGACCTATGGCTACACCTTC. This gives the protein CASSYPTYGYTF.

The rearrangement links TRBV19 to TRBJ1-1; D is undetermined. Germline V gives CDR1 LNHDA, CDR2 SQIVND (reference sequence). This CDR3 spans 14 amino acids. Trimming removed 5 bases at V and 5 bases at J, with 15 bases between. The CDR3 loop is CASSQTPTATEAFF. For the CDR3, the DNA is TGTGCCAGTAGTCAGACACCCACGGCGACTGAAGCTTTCTTT.